This T cell receptor beta chain appears in the sequencing data of a study of identical twins. Notes on the study in general: Models underpredicted monozygotic twin sharing of out-of-frame TCR alpha. Out-of-frame alpha sequences common to twins were enriched for low generation probability.

Unique molecular identifiers were present on the cDNA, and a universal primer site came from template switching. A single record per CDR3 protein comes from TCRdb applying MiXCR to the 5' RACE reads. In the table there are about 340,000 distinct CDR3 sequences, about 9% of which are singletons. V lost 1 base, J lost 3 bases, and 7 bases lay in between. The V gene's germline CDR1 is LGHDT and CDR2 YNNKEL (reference sequence). The CDR3 totals 13 residues. This clonotype has only a few counts. Its specificity is not known. The TCR sequence derives from a woman in her forties or fifties in good health. The J gene is TRBJ2-7, the V gene TRBV3-1; maybe TRBD2 (6 bases). The sample was naive T cells sorted from blood. Here the CDR3 reads CASSQGRDYEQYV. The DNA of the CDR3 is TGTGCCAGCAGCCAAGGGAGGGACTACGAGCAGTACGTC.